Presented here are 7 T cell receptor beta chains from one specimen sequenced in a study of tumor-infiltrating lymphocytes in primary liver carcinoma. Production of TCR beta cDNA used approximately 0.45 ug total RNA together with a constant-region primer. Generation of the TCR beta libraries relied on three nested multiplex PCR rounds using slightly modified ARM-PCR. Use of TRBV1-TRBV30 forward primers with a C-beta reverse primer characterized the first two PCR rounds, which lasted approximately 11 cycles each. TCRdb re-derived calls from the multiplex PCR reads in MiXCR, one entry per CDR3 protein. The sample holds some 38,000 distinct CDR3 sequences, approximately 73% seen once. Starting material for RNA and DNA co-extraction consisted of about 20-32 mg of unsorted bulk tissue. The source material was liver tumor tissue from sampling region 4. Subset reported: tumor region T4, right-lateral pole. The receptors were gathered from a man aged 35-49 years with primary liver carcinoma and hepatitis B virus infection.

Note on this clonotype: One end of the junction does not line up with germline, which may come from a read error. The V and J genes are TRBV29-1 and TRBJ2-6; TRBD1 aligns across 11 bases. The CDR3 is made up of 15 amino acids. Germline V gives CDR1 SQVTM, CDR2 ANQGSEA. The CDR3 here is CSIEGQGAGAIILTF. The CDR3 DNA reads TGCAGCATTGAAGGACAGGGGGCTGGGGCCATCATCCTGACTTTC. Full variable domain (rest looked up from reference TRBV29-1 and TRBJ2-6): SAVISQKPSRDICQRGTSLTIQCQVDSQVTMMFWYRQQPGQSLTLIATANQGSEATYESGFVIDKFPISRPNLTFSTLTVSNMSPEDSSIYLCSIEGQGAGAIILTFGAGSRLTVL.

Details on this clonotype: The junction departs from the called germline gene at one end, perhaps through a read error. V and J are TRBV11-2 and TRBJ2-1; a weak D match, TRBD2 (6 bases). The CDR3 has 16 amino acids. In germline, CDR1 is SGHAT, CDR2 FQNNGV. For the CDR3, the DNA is TGTGCCGGCAGCTCCCCGGTCGGGAGTGGGTTCAATGAGCAGTTCTTC. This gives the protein CAGSSPVGSGFNEQFF. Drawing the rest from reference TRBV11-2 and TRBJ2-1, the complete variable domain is EAGVAQSPRYKIIEKRQSVAFWCNPISGHATLYWYQQILGQGPKLLIQFQNNGVVDDSQLPKDRFSAERLKGVDSTLKIQPAKLEDSAVYLCAGSSPVGSGFNEQFFGPGTRLTVL.

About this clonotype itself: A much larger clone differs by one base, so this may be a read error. The CDR3 sequence: CASSLRAGIGYTF. CDR3 DNA sequence: TGTGCCAGCAGCTTAAGAGCGGGAATAGGCTACACCTTC. V is TRBV7-3 and J is TRBJ1-2, with no clear D. The CDR3 loop spans 13 amino acids. Trimming left V 1 base short and J 8 bases short, with 11 bases between. Germline CDR1 is SGHTA and CDR2 is FQGTGA.

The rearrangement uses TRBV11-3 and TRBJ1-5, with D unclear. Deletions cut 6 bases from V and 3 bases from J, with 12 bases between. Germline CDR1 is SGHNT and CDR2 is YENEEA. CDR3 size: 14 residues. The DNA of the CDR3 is TGTGCCAGCAGTCACTGCTATAACAATCAGCCCCAGCATTTT. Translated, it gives CASSHCYNNQPQHF. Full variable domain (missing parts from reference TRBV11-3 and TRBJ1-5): EAGVVQSPRYKIIEKKQPVAFWCNPISGHNTLYWYLQNLGQGPELLIRYENEEAVDDSQLPKDRFSAERLKGVDSTLKIQPAELGDSAVYLCASSHCYNNQPQHFGDGTRLSIL.

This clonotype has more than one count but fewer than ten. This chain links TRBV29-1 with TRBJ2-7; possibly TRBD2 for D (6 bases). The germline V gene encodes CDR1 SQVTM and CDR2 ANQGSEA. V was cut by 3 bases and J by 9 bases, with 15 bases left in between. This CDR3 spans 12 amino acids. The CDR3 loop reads CSVDPGRGGQYF. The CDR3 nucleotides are TGCAGCGTTGATCCTGGCCGGGGAGGGCAGTACTTC.

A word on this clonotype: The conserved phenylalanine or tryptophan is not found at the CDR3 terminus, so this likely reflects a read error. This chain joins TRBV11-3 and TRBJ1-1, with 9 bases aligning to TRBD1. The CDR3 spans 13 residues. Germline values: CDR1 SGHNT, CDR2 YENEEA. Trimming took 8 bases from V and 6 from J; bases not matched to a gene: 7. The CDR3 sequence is CASDTRQGAEAFI. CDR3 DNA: TGTGCCAGCGACACTCGACAGGGGGCTGAAGCTTTCATT.

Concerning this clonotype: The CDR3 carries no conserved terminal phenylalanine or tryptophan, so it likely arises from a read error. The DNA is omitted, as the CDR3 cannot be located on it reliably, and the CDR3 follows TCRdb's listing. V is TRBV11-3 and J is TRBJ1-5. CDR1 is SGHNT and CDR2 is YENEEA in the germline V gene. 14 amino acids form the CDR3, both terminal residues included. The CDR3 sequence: CASSDSYSNQPQRY.